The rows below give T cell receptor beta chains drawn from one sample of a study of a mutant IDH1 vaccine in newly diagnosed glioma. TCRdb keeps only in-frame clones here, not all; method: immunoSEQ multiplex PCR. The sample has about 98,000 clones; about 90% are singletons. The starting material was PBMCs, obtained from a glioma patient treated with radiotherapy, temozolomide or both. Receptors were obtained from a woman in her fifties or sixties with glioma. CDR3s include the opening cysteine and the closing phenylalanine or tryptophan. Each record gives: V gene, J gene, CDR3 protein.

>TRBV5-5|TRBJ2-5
CASSPSQRETQYF
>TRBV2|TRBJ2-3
CASSEARDTQYF
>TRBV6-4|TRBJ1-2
CASSGTPDGYYGYTF
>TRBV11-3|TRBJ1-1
CASSLEAGQAFF
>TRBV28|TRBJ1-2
CASSAGQAPYGYTF
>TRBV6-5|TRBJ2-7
CASSRQGYEQYF
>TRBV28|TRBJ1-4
CASSLWGGTGNEKLFF
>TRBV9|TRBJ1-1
CASSNWDGGDTEAFF
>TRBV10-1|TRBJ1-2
CASSPDLLGNYGYTF
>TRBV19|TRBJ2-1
CASTFSGSSYNEQFF
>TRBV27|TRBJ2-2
CASRVLADTGELFF
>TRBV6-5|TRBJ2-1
CASSLGPSPYNEQFF
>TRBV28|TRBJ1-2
CASSPGSTSTF
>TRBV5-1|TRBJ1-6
CASSLENSPLHF
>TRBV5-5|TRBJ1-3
CASTPRGESSGNTIYF
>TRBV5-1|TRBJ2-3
CASSPDRATDTQYF
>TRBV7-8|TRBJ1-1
CASSPPMNTEAFF
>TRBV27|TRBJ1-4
CASSFAGPSEKLFF
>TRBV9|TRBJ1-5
CASSTGLRQQPQHF
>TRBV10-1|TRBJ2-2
CASSAGAANTGELFF
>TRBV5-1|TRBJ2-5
CASSVTGEETQYF
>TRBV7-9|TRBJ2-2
CASFDRREGTGELFF
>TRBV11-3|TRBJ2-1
CASSLTRGHNEQFF
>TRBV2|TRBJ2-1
CASSELASGLDEQFF
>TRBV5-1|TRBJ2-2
CASAGRGLDGELFF
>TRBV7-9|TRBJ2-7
CASSLWGSGTPYEQYF